The 6 T cell receptor beta chains below come from one sample, sequenced in a study of CXCR3-negative and CXCR3-positive naive CD8 T cells. Researchers prepared the TRB cDNA libraries using 5' RACE with UMI labels. TCRdb reprocessed the 5' RACE reads and reports one entry per CDR3 protein, with no DNA. Its listing shows roughly 130,000 distinct CDR3 sequences. Their antigens remain unidentified. Study observations and caveats: Relative to CXCR3-negative naive cells, CXCR3-positive naive cells had more hydrophobic TRB CDR3s.

The sample was naive CXCR3+ CD8+ T cells from blood. Subset of the sample: CD45RO-CCR7+CD27+CD95- naive CD8+ T cells expressing CXCR3 (TNR3+). Receptors were obtained from a human donor in good health. Some clones in this sample may be carry-over from other donors' samples.

The rearrangement joins TRBV14 to TRBJ2-2; TCRdb selects TRBD1, and the lack of DNA leaves this call unchecked. The V gene's germline CDR1 is SGHDN and CDR2 FVKESK. The CDR3 runs to 17 residues. This CDR3 reads CASSDNPGAPSTGELFF.

The chain employs TRBV19 and TRBJ1-1; there is no DNA to check the TCRdb D call of TRBD1. Germline V CDR1 and CDR2: LNHDA, SQIVND (reference sequence). This CDR3 comprises 13 residues. The CDR3 spells CASSIRGRTEAFF. The entire variable domain, with the rest obtained from reference TRBV19 and TRBJ1-1, is as follows: DGGITQSPKYLFRKEGQNVTLSCEQNLNHDAMYWYRQDPGQGLRLIYYSQIVNDFQKGDIAEGYSVSREKKESFPLTVTSAQKNPTAFYLCASSIRGRTEAFFGQGTRLTVV.

CDR3 region: CASSFLSGEQYF. The chain carries TRBV27 and TRBJ2-7. The CDR3 spans 12 residues. Germline CDR1 is MNHEY and CDR2 is SMNVEV (reference sequence).

The CDR3 reads CASSLPLAGVLETQYF. This chain links TRBV12-3 or TRBV12-4 with TRBJ2-5; checking the TCRdb D call of TRBD1 is not possible without DNA. The CDR3 has 16 amino acids.

This rearrangement joins TRBV7-8 to TRBJ2-3. Germline loops: CDR1 SGHVS, CDR2 FQNEAQ. The CDR3 loop spans 14 amino acids. The CDR3 protein is CASSSLGRTDTQYF. Drawing the rest from reference TRBV7-8 and TRBJ2-3, the complete variable domain is GAGVSQSPRYKVAKRGQDVALRCDPISGHVSLFWYQQALGQGPEFLTYFQNEAQLDKSGLPSDRFFAERPEGSVSTLKIQRTQQEDSAVYLCASSSLGRTDTQYFGPGTRLTVL.

Here the CDR3 reads CASSPGLAGGFGEQFF. The rearrangement links TRBV7-9 to TRBJ2-1; absent DNA, TCRdb's TRBD2 call cannot be checked. The CDR3 contains 16 residues. The germline V gene has CDR1 SEHNR and CDR2 FQNEAQ (reference sequence).